This T cell receptor beta chain came from a study of blood T cell repertoires in COVID-19. Overall study context: COVID-19 samples, acute and convalescent, were from the United States, Italy and Spain.

Authors' data handling: By means of reference gene primer amplification, nucleated cell counts were estimated. Sequenced by immunoSEQ multiplex PCR; TCRdb stores in-frame clones only, minus some. V, J and clone size derive from that table, while D and trimming were established from the DNA sequence. The table includes more than 65,000 clones, about four fifths detected once. The V gene's germline CDR1 is SGHTA and CDR2 FQGTGA. V lost 0 bases to trimming and J lost 4 bases, with 12 bases between them. This CDR3 comprises 15 residues. The chain uses TRBV7-3 and TRBJ1-1; D remains ambiguous. The clonotype was recovered from a woman older than 75 with active or convalescent COVID-19. The sequenced sample was peripheral blood. Written as DNA, the CDR3 is TGTGCCAGCAGCTTAACGGCGGGCCCAGCCACTGAAGCTTTCTTT. It translates to CASSLTAGPATEAFF.